The clone carrying this T cell receptor (beta chain) was counted many times. This specimen comes from a study of blood T cells in healthy people across ages. Primed by a sample-barcoded 5' primer and a J-beta primer mix, a second PCR proceeded for about 7 to 11 cycles. TCRdb reprocessed the 5' RACE reads via MiXCR and lists one record per CDR3 protein. The sample consists of some 1.7 million distinct CDR3 sequences, 28% of them appearing once. CDR1 and CDR2 (germline): DFQATT, SNEGSKA (reference sequence). Trimming took 3 bases from V and 4 from J, leaving 15 bases between them. CDR3 length: 14 residues.

Sequencing was done on a sample of blood. This chain links TRBV20-1 with TRBJ1-2, with a possible D match to TRBD1 (6 bases). The source is a woman aged 25 to 39 in good health. CDR3 amino acids: CSASPGGGSYGYTF. DNA for the CDR3: TGCAGTGCTAGCCCGGGGGGCGGGAGCTATGGCTACACCTTC.